The entry below describes one T cell receptor (beta chain). Its antigen remains unknown. This sample was taken from a study of CD8+CD57+ T cells in acquired aplastic anemia. Study-wide context: On average, sorted CD4+ and CD8+ cells gave 3.2 ug of DNA.

Study-level results: Patients and controls had CD8+ Simpson's diversity values that were not significantly distinct.

Profiling of TCR beta VDJ combinations and CDR3 sequences used genomic DNA as template. TCRdb re-called the reads with MiXCR, one entry per CDR3 protein. The profile covers approximately 160,000 distinct CDR3 sequences, with around 43% appearing a single time and about 2.9% taken by the ten largest. Patients included in sequencing had previously demonstrated CD8+CD57+ cell expansion by flow cytometry. Losses at the gene ends were 8 bases for V and 4 bases for J; bases not matched to a gene: 9. CDR3 size: 15 residues. Germline V gene lookup returns CDR1 MNHNS and CDR2 SASEGT. The sequence was obtained from a human donor with aplastic anemia. The V call is TRBV6-1, the J call TRBJ2-5; TRBD2 aligns across 11 bases. The material sequenced was sorted CD4+, CD8+, or CD8+CD57+ T cells (not recorded which) from PBMCs. CDR3 amino acids: CASCPVLAGGETQYF. The CDR3 DNA is TGTGCCAGCTGCCCAGTGCTAGCGGGGGGAGAGACCCAGTACTTC.